The text below deals with one TCR beta chain. The data belong to a study of blood T cell repertoires in COVID-19. As for the study in general: The United States, Italy and Spain were the sources of the acute and convalescent COVID-19 samples. Sources were T cells, B-cell-depleted T cells, or PBMCs; the material itself was cDNA or gDNA.

Original methodology: The assay estimated nucleated cells by amplifying reference gene primers. Generated by immunoSEQ multiplex PCR, the TCRdb table keeps only in-frame clones and is missing some. The V and J calls and the clone size are those of that table, but D and trimming were determined from the DNA. Of 200,000 to 300,000 clones listed, 75% to 90% were seen once; the top ten hold over 3.5%. Trimming cost V 5 bases and J 0 bases; bases outside gene matches: 7. The CDR3 has 17 amino acids. In germline, CDR1 is SNHLY, CDR2 FYNNEI. The V and J genes are TRBV2 and TRBJ2-3, with TRBD1 matching 11 bases. Material: peripheral blood. This clonotype was sampled from a woman in her thirties or forties with acute or convalescent COVID-19. The CDR3 loop reads CASSRTGGRSSTDTQYF. DNA of the CDR3: TGTGCCAGCAGTCGGACAGGGGGCCGATCTAGCACAGATACGCAGTATTTT. The complete variable domain, with remaining parts taken from reference TRBV2 and TRBJ2-3, reads EPEVTQTPSHQVTQMGQEVILRCVPISNHLYFYWYRQILGQKVEFLVSFYNNEISEKSEIFDDQFSVERPDGSNFTLKIRSTKLEDSAMYFCASSRTGGRSSTDTQYFGPGTRLTVL.